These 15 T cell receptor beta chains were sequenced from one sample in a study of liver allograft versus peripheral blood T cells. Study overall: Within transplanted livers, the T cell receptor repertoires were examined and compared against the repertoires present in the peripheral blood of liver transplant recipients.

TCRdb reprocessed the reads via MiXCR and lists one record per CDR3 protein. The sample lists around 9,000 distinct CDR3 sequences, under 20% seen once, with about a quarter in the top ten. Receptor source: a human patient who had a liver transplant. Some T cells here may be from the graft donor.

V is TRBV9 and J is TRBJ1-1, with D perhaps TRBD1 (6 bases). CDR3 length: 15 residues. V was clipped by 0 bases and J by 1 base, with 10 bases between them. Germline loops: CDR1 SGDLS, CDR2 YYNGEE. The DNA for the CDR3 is TGTGCCAGCAGCGTAGCGGACAGTTCGAACACTGAAGCTTTCTTT. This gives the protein CASSVADSSNTEAFF.

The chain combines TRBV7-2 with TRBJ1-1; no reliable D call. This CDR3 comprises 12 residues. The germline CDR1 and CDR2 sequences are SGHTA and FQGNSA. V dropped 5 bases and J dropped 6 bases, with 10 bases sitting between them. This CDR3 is CASSTGVPEAFF. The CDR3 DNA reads TGTGCCAGCAGCACCGGGGTCCCTGAAGCTTTCTTT.

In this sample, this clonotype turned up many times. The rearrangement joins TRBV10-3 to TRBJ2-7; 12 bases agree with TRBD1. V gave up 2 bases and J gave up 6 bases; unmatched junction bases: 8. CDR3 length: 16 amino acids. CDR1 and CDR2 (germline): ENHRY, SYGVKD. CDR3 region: CAISEGSGTGGAEQYF. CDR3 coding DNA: TGTGCCATCAGTGAGGGTTCCGGGACAGGGGGCGCCGAGCAGTACTTC.

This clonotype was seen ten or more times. The CDR3 DNA reads TGTGCCAGCAGCTGGGGAACCGGGTTTATGAGCTCCTACGAGCAGTACTTC. It codes for CASSWGTGFMSSYEQYF. The chain joins TRBV5-6 to TRBJ2-7; unclear D gene. V was shortened by 3 bases and J by 0 bases, with 19 bases between the two germline ends. Per the germline V gene, CDR1 is SGHDT and CDR2 is YYEEEE. The CDR3 contains 17 residues.

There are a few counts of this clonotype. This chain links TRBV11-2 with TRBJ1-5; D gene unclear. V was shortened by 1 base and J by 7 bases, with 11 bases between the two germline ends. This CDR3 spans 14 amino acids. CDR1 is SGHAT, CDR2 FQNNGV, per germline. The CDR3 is CASSLGGSEQPQHF. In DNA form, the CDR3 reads TGTGCCAGCAGCTTAGGGGGTTCTGAACAGCCCCAGCATTTT.

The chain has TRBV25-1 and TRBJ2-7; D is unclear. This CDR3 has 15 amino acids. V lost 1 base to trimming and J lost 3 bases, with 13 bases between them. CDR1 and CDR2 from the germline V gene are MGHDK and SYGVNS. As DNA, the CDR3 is TGTGCCAGCAGTGAATGGAAGGGTTCCGGCTACGAGCAGTACTTC. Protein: CASSEWKGSGYEQYF.

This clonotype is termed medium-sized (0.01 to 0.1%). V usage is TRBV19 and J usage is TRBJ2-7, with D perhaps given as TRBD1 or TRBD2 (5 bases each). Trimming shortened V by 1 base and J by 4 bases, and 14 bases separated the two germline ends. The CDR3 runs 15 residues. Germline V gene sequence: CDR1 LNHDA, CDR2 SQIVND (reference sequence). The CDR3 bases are TGTGCCAGTAGTATAGGGCCAGGGAGCGATTACGAGCAGTACTTC. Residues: CASSIGPGSDYEQYF.

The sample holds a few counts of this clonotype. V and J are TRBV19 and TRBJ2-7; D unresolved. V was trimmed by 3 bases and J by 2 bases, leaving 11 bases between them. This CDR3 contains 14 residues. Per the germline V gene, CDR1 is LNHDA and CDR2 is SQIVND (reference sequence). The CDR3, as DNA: TGTGCCAGTAGTATCTTGGATCTTCCCTACGAGCAGTACTTC. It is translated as CASSILDLPYEQYF.

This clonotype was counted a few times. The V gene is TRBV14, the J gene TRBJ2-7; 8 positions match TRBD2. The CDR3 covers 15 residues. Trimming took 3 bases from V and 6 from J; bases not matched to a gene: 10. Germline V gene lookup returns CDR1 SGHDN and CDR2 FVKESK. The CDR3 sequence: CASSHFSGGRGEQYF. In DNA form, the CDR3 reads TGTGCCAGCAGCCACTTTTCGGGGGGGCGCGGCGAGCAGTACTTC.

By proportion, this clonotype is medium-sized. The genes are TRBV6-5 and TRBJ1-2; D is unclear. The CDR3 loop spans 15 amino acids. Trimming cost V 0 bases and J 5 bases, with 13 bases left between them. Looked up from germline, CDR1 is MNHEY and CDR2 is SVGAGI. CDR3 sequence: CASSYSSIMGYGYTF. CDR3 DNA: TGTGCCAGCAGTTACTCCTCGATAATGGGTTATGGCTACACCTTC.

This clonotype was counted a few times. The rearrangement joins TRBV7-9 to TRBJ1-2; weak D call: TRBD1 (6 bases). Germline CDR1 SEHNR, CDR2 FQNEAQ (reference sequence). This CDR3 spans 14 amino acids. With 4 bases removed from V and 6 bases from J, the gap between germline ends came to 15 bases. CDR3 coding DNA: TGTGCCAGCAGCTCAACAGGGAACAAGGATGGCTACACCTTC. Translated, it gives CASSSTGNKDGYTF.

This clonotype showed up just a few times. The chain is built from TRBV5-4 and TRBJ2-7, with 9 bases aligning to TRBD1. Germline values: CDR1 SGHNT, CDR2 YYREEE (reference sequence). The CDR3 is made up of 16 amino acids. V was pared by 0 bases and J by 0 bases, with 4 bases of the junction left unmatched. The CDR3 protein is CASSLGRDRDSYEQYF. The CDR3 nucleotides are TGTGCCAGCAGCTTGGGCAGGGACAGGGACTCCTACGAGCAGTACTTC.

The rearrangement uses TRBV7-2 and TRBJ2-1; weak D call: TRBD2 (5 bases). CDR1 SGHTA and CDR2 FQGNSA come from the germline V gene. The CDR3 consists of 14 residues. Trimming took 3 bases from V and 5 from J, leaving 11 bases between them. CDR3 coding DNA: TGTGCCAGCAGCTTGCTCGGGAACAACAATGAGCAGTTCTTC. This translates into CASSLLGNNNEQFF.

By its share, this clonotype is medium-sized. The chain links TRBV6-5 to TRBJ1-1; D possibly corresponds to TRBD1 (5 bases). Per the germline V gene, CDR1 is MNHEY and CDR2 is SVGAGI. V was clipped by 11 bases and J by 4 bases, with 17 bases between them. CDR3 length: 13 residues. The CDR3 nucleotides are TGTGCCTCCTGGCCGGGGGAGGGCACTGAAGCTTTCTTT. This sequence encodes CASWPGEGTEAFF.

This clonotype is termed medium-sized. The DNA of the CDR3 is TGTGCCAGCAGGCGGACAGGGGGCGAGCAAGGCTACACCTTC. As protein: CASRRTGGEQGYTF. The chain has TRBV5-4 and TRBJ1-2; TRBD1 aligns across 11 bases. From germline, CDR1 is SGHNT and CDR2 YYREEE (reference sequence). The V segment lost 5 bases and the J segment 8 bases; nucleotides outside the gene matches: 8. There are 14 residues in the CDR3.